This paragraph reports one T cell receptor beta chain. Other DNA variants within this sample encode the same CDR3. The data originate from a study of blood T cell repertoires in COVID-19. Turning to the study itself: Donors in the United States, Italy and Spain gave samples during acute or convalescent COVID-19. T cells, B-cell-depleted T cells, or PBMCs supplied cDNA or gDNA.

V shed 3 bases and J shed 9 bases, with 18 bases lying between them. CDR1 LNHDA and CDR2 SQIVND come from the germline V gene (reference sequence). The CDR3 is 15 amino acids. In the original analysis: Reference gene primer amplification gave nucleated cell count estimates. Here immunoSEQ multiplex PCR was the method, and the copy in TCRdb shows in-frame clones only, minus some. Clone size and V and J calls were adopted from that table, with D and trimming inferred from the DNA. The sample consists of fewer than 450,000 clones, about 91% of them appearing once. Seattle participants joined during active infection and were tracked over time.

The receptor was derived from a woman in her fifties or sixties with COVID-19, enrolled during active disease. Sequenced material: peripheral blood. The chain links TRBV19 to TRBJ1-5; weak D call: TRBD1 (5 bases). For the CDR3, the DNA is TGTGCCAGTAGTATCGGGGGGGGGACCGCGCGGCCCCAGCATTTT. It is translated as CASSIGGGTARPQHF.